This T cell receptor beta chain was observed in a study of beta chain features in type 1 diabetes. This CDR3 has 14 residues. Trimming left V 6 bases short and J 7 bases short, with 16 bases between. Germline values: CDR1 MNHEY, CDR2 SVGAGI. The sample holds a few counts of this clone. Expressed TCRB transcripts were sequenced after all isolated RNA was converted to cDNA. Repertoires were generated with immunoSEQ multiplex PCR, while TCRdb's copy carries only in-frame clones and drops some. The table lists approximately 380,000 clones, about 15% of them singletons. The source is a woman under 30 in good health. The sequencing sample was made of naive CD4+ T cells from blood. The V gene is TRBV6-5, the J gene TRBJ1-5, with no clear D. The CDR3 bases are TGTGCCAGCAGCCTCCAAATGAGAGGCCAGCCCCAGCATTTT. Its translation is CASSLQMRGQPQHF.